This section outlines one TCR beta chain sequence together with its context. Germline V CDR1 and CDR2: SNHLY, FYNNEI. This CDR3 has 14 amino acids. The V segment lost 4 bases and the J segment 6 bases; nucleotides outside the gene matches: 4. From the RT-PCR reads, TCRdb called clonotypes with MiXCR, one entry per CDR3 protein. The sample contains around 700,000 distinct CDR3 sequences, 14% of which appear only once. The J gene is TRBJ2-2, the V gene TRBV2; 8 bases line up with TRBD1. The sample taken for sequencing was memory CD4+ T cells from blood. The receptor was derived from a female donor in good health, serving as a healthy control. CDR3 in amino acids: CASSVQGASGELFF. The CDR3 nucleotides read TGTGCCAGCAGTGTCCAGGGGGCCTCCGGGGAGCTGTTTTTT.